This T cell receptor (beta chain) originates from a study of T cells in Graves' hyperthyroidism and ophthalmopathy. This clonotype was picked up many times. What it binds is unknown. Using RNA transcripts as the source, TCR beta CDR3 regions were amplified. A first-round RT-PCR of the TCR CDR3 used the HTBI primer set. TCRdb processed the multiplex PCR reads anew with MiXCR; each CDR3 protein has one entry. The sample has 380,000 or so distinct CDR3 sequences; about 19% are singletons. Findings and caveats of the study: Most thyroid clonotypes with frequency above 0.001 were detected in blood.

The CDR3 spans 15 residues. The V gene's germline CDR1 is KGHDR and CDR2 SFDVKD. Between the trimmed V and J ends, which lost 4 bases and 3 bases, there was a span of 11 bases. The sample comprised blood. The source is a woman aged 18-30 years with Graves' hyperthyroidism. The chain recombines TRBV24-1 with TRBJ2-2; D may be TRBD1 (6 bases). CDR3 coding DNA: TGTGCCACCAGTGACCCGGCAGGGGACACCGGGGAGCTGTTTTTT. Translated: CATSDPAGDTGELFF.